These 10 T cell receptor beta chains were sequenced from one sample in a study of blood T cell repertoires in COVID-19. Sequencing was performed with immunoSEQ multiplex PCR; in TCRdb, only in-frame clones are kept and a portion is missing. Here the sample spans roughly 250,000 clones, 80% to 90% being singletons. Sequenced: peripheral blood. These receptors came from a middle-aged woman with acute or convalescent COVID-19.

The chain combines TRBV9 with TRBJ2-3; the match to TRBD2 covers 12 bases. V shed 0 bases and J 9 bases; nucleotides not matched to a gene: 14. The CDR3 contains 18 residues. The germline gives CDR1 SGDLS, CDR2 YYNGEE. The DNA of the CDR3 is TGTGCCAGCAGCGTAGGCGGGACTAGCGGGCCCATTGGGGGGACGCAGTATTTT. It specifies CASSVGGTSGPIGGTQYF.

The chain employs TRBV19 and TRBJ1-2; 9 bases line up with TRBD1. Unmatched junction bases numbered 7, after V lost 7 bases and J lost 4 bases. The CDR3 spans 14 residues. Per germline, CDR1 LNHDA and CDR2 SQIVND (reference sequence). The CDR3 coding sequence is TGTGCCAGTACCGGGACAGGGAGTCCCTATGGCTACACCTTC. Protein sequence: CASTGTGSPYGYTF.

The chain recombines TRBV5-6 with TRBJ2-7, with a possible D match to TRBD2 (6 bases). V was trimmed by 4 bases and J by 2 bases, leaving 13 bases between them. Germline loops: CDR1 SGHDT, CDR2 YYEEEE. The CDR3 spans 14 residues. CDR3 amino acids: CASSPRGFAYEQYV. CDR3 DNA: TGTGCCAGCAGCCCCCGGGGGTTCGCCTACGAGCAGTACGTC.

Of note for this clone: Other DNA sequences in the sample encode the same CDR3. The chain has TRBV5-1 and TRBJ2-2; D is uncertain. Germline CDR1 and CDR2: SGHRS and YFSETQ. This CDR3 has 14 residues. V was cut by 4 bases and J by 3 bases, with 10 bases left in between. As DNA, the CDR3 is TGCGCCAGCAGCCTCGAGCCCGACACCGGGGAGCTGTTTTTT. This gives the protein CASSLEPDTGELFF.

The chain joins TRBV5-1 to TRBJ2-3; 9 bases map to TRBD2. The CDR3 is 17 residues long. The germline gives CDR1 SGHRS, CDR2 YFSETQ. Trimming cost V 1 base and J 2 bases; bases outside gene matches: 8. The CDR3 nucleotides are TGCGCCAGCAGCTTGATAGCTAGCGGGGCGCTCACAGATACGCAGTATTTT. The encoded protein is CASSLIASGALTDTQYF.

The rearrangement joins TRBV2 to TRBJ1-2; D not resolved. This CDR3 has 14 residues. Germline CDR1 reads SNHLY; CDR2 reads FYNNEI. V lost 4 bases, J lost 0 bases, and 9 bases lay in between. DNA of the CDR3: TGTGCCAGCAGTGTACCGAGGGCTAACTATGGCTACACCTTC. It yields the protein CASSVPRANYGYTF. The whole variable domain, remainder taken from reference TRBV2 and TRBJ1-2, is EPEVTQTPSHQVTQMGQEVILRCVPISNHLYFYWYRQILGQKVEFLVSFYNNEISEKSEIFDDQFSVERPDGSNFTLKIRSTKLEDSAMYFCASSVPRANYGYTFGSGTRLTVV.

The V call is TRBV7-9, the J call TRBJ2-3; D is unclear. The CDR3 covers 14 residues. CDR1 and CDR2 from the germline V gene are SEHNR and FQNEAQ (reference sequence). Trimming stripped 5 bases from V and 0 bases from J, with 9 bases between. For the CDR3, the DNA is TGTGCCAGCAGCCCCATAACTAGCACAGATACGCAGTATTTT. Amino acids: CASSPITSTDTQYF.

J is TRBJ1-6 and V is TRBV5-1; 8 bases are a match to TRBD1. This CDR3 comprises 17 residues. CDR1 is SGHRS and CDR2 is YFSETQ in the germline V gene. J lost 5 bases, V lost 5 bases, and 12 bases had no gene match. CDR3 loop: CASSQEGTGRNNSPLHF. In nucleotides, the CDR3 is TGCGCCAGCAGTCAGGAGGGGACAGGCCGGAATAATTCACCCCTCCACTTT. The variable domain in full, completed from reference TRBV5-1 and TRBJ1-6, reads KAGVTQTPRYLIKTRGQQVTLSCSPISGHRSVSWYQQTPGQGLQFLFEYFSETQRNKGNFPGRFSGRQFSNSRSEMNVSTLELGDSALYLCASSQEGTGRNNSPLHFGNGTRLTVT.

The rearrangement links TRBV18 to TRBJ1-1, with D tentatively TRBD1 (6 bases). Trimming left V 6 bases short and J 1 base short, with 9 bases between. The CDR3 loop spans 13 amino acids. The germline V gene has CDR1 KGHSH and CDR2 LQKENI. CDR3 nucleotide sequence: TGTGCCAGCTCCCAGGGACAGAACACTGAAGCTTTCTTT. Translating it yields CASSQGQNTEAFF.

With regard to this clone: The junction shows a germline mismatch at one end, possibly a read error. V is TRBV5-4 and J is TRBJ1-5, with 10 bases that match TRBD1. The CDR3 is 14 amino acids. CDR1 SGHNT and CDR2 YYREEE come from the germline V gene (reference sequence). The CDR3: CASSQDRGNRPQHF. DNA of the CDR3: TGTGCCAGCAGCCAGGACAGGGGGAATCGGCCCCAGCATTTT.